This passage covers 13 T cell receptor beta chains from one sample sequenced in a study of T cell changes during pregnancy in multiple sclerosis. Method: immunoSEQ multiplex PCR; TCRdb's copy keeps in-frame clones and lacks some. In the table there are 40,000 or so clones, 80% to 95% of which are singletons. The sample in question was CD8+ T cells from peripheral blood mononuclear cells, obtained in the third trimester of pregnancy. The receptors originated from a female donor with multiple sclerosis, enrolled in a pregnancy study.

This chain joins TRBV5-1 and TRBJ1-3, with TRBD1 matching 9 bases. From germline, CDR1 is SGHRS and CDR2 YFSETQ. The CDR3 covers 15 residues. J lost 4 bases, V lost 3 bases, and 5 bases had no gene match. The CDR3 protein is CASSYRDRAGNTIYF. In nucleotides, the CDR3 is TGCGCCAGCAGCTACCGGGACAGGGCCGGAAACACCATATATTTT. Variable domain in full (rest from reference TRBV5-1 and TRBJ1-3): KAGVTQTPRYLIKTRGQQVTLSCSPISGHRSVSWYQQTPGQGLQFLFEYFSETQRNKGNFPGRFSGRQFSNSRSEMNVSTLELGDSALYLCASSYRDRAGNTIYFGEGSWLTVV.

The V and J genes are TRBV5-4 and TRBJ2-7; D possibly corresponds to TRBD2 (5 bases). V was cut by 3 bases and J by 5 bases, with 18 bases left in between. CDR3 length: 15 residues. CDR1 is SGHNT and CDR2 is YYREEE in the germline V gene (reference sequence). CDR3 in amino acids: CASSYELREGDEQYF. The CDR3 DNA is TGTGCCAGCAGCTATGAGCTCCGGGAAGGAGACGAGCAGTACTTC.

The DNA for the CDR3 is TGTGCCAGCAGTCCAGCGGGGTATCAGTACCAAGAGACCCAGTACTTC. Residues: CASSPAGYQYQETQYF. The J gene is TRBJ2-5, the V gene TRBV7-2; the match to TRBD2 covers 7 bases. The CDR3 has 16 residues. The trim removed 6 bases at V and 0 bases at J, leaving 10 bases unmatched. CDR1 and CDR2 from the germline V gene are SGHTA and FQGNSA.

V usage is TRBV5-5 and J usage is TRBJ1-5; D unclear. CDR3 length equals 13 residues. V was shortened by 2 bases and J by 5 bases, with 8 bases between the two germline ends. Germline CDR1 reads SGHKS; CDR2 reads YYEKEE (reference sequence). The DNA for the CDR3 is TGTGCCAGCAGCTTTGGAGGGTATCAGCCCCAGCATTTT. This gives the protein CASSFGGYQPQHF. Full variable domain (outside the CDR3, taken from reference TRBV5-5 and TRBJ1-5): DAGVTQSPTHLIKTRGQQVTLRCSPISGHKSVSWYQQVLGQGPQFIFQYYEKEERGRGNFPDRFSARQFPNYSSELNVNALLLGDSALYLCASSFGGYQPQHFGDGTRLSIL.

V gene TRBV6-1 combines with J gene TRBJ2-2, with TRBD1 matching 9 bases. CDR1 and CDR2 (germline): MNHNS, SASEGT. Trimming at V came to 1 base and at J to 3 bases, leaving 0 bases not matched to a gene. The CDR3 contains 15 residues. CDR3 bases: TGTGCCAGCAGTGAAGGGACAGGGGACACCGGGGAGCTGTTTTTT. This translates into CASSEGTGDTGELFF.

V is TRBV12-5 and J is TRBJ2-5, with D maybe TRBD1 (5 bases). This CDR3 has 13 amino acids. CDR1 and CDR2 (germline): LGHNT, FRNRAP. Trimming removed 6 bases from V and 6 bases from J, with 14 bases in between. CDR3 loop: CASGQGVGQTQYF. In nucleotides, the CDR3 is TGTGCTAGTGGGCAAGGGGTCGGACAGACCCAGTACTTC.

The chain recombines TRBV15 with TRBJ2-1; unclear D gene. This CDR3 has 16 amino acids. The V gene lost 1 base and the J gene lost 5 bases, with 15 bases spanning the gap. From germline, CDR1 is LNHNV and CDR2 YYDKDF (reference sequence). Written as DNA, the CDR3 is TGTGCCACCAGCAGAGTACCTATAACGCGGAACAATGAGCAGTTCTTC. It specifies CATSRVPITRNNEQFF.

V is TRBV4-3 and J is TRBJ2-7; 7 bases agree with TRBD2. The CDR3 runs 16 residues. Germline V lookup: CDR1 LGHNA, CDR2 YSLEER. J was trimmed by 0 bases and V by 0 bases; bases with no gene match: 5. The CDR3 coding sequence is TGCGCCAGCAGCCAAGATTCTAGCGGTAGCTCCTACGAGCAGTACTTC. This sequence encodes CASSQDSSGSSYEQYF.

This clone was found a few times. The chain joins TRBV6-1 to TRBJ2-7, with 8 nucleotides matching TRBD2. The J segment lost 5 bases and the V segment lost 1 base, leaving 7 bases of the junction unmatched. The CDR3 covers 15 residues. CDR1 is MNHNS, CDR2 SASEGT, per germline. CDR3 DNA sequence: TGTGCCAGCAGTGAAGTTCTAACTAGCGGAGACGAGCAGTACTTC. It is translated as CASSEVLTSGDEQYF.

V is TRBV11-2 and J is TRBJ2-3; D gene ambiguous. V dropped 3 bases and J dropped 0 bases, with 7 bases sitting between them. The CDR3 has 14 residues. Germline V CDR1 and CDR2: SGHAT, FQNNGV. CDR3 DNA sequence: TGTGCCAGCAGCTTGGGCCGGAGCACAGATACGCAGTATTTT. Its translation: CASSLGRSTDTQYF.

The chain recombines TRBV4-3 with TRBJ1-5; 8 bases align to TRBD1. V lost 4 bases to trimming and J lost 2 bases; unmatched junction nucleotides: 4. The germline V gene encodes CDR1 LGHNA and CDR2 YSLEER. This CDR3 region has 15 residues. DNA of the CDR3: TGCGCCAGCAGCCCAGGGACAGGCGGCAATCAGCCCCAGCATTTT. Protein: CASSPGTGGNQPQHF.

V and J are TRBV7-9 and TRBJ2-2, with TRBD2 matching 10 bases. The CDR3 sequence is 16 residues long. Germline loops: CDR1 SEHNR, CDR2 FQNEAQ (reference sequence). The junction had 9 bases not matched to a gene; V was cut back by 5 bases and J by 6 bases. The CDR3 spells CASSVPSGSTSGELFF. In DNA, the CDR3 is TGTGCCAGCAGCGTCCCTAGCGGGAGTACTTCCGGGGAGCTGTTTTTT.

The chain uses TRBV27 and TRBJ2-5; D perhaps matches TRBD1 (6 bases). From germline, CDR1 is MNHEY and CDR2 SMNVEV (reference sequence). V dropped 1 base and J dropped 3 bases, with 9 bases sitting between them. The CDR3 has 14 residues. This chain's CDR3 is CASSLFAGEETQYF. The CDR3 DNA follows: TGTGCCAGCAGTTTATTCGCAGGGGAAGAGACCCAGTACTTC.